Given below is one T cell receptor beta chain in context. Its antigen is still unknown. The CDR3 totals 15 residues. Germline V CDR1 and CDR2: SGHRS, YFSETQ. With V trimmed by 3 bases and J by 5 bases, 6 bases remained unmatched. This record belongs to a study of blood T cells in healthy people across ages. The study, taken as a whole, reports: Versus aged donors, long-lived donors had higher diversity and more naive CD4+ cells. Not knowing donor CMV status may have confounded expanded clonotype changes. Per million T cells, TCR beta diversity dropped about linearly as age rose.

A second PCR, run for about 6 to 12 cycles, used a sample-barcoded 5' primer plus a J-beta primer mix. All samples yielded 2.5 million or more CDR3-containing paired-end reads. MiXCR, applied by TCRdb to the 5' RACE reads, yields one record per CDR3 protein. The data show about 830,000 distinct CDR3 sequences, roughly 60% seen once. V usage is TRBV5-1 and J usage is TRBJ2-1; 9 bases map to TRBD2. The sequence derives from a man aged 30 to 39 in good health. The sample taken for sequencing was blood. The CDR3 sequence: CASSSLAGLDNEQFF. In nucleotides, the CDR3 is TGCGCCAGCAGCTCACTAGCGGGTCTCGACAATGAGCAGTTCTTC.